This T cell receptor (beta chain) was obtained from a study of response to subunit inactivated influenza vaccine. TCRdb analysed the RT-PCR reads with MiXCR anew, one entry per CDR3 protein. The sample shows under 850,000 distinct CDR3 sequences, about a fifth of them seen only once. Trimming at V came to 5 bases and at J to 2 bases, leaving 4 bases not matched to a gene. This CDR3 has 15 residues. The germline V gene encodes CDR1 SNHLY and CDR2 FYNNEI. Study-level points and caveats: Each seasonal influenza vaccination recruits few new T cells, the authors suggested.

Notes on this clonotype: What it binds is not known.

This clonotype was obtained from a man aged 50-60 years who received an inactivated influenza vaccine. This chain joins TRBV2 and TRBJ1-5; 9 nucleotides line up with TRBD1. The input for sequencing was PBMCs from blood, taken about 5 days after vaccination. The CDR3 region has the DNA TGTGCCAGCAGTAACCGGGACAGGGGCAATCAGCCCCAGCATTTT. This encodes CASSNRDRGNQPQHF. Based on the CDR3 plus reference TRBV2 and TRBJ1-5, the full variable domain is EPEVTQTPSHQVTQMGQEVILRCVPISNHLYFYWYRQILGQKVEFLVSFYNNEISEKSEIFDDQFSVERPDGSNFTLKIRSTKLEDSAMYFCASSNRDRGNQPQHFGDGTRLSIL.